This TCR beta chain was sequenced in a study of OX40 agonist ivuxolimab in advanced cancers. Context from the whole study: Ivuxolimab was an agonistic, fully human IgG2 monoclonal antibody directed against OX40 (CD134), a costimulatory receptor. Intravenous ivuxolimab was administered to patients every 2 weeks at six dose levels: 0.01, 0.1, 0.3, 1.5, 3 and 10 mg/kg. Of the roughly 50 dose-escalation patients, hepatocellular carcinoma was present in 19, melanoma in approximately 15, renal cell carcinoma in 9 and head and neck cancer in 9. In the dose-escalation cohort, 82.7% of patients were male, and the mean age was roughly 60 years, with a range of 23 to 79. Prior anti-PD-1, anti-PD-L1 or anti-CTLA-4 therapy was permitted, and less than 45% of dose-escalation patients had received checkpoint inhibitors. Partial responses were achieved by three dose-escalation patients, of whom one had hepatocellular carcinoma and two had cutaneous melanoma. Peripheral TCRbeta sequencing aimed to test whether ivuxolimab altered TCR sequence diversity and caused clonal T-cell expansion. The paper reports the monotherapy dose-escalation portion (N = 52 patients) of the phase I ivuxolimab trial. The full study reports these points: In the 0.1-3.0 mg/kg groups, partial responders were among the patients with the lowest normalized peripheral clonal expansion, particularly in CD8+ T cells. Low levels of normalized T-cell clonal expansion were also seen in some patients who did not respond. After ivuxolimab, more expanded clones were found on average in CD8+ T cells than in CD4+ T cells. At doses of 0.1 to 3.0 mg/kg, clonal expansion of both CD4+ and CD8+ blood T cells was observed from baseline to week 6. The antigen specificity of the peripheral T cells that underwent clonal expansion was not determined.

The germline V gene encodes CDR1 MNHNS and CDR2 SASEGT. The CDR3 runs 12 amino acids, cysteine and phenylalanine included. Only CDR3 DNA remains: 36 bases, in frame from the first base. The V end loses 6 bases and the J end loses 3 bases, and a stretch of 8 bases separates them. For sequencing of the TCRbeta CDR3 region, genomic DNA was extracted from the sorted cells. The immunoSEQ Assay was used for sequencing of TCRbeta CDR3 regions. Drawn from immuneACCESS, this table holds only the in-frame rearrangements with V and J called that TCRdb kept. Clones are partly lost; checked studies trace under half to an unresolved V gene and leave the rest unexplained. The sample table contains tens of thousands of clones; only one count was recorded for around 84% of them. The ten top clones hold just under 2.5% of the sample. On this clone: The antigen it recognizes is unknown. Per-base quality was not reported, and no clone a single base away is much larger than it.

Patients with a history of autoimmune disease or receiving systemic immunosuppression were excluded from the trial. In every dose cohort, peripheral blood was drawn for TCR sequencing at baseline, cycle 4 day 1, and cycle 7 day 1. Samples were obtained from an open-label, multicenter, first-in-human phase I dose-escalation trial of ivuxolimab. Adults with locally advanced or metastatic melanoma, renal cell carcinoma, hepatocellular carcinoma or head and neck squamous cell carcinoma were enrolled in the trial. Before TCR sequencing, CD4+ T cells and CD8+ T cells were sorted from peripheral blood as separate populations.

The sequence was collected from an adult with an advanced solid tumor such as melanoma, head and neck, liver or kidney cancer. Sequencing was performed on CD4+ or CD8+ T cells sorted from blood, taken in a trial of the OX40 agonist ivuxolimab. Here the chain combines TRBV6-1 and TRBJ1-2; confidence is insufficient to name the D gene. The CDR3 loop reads CASRGWDYGYTF. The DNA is TGTGCCAGCAGGGGTTGGGACTATGGCTACACCTTC.